This TCR beta chain comes out of a study of blood T cell repertoires in COVID-19. For the study at large: Samples taken during acute and convalescent COVID-19 were collected in the United States, Italy and Spain.

The germline V and J ends were trimmed by 3 bases and 6 bases, with 11 bases remaining between them. This CDR3 has 14 amino acids. Germline CDR1 and CDR2: LNHDA and SQIVND (reference sequence). Methods used by the authors: Estimation of nucleated cell counts relied on the amplification of reference gene primers. Using immunoSEQ multiplex PCR, the repertoire was profiled, and TCRdb retains in-frame clones only, with some absent. V, J and clone size derive from that table, while D and trimming were established from the DNA sequence. The sample has about 140,000 clones; roughly four fifths are singletons.

The sequence was collected from a human donor in a cohort sampled during active COVID-19. The J gene is TRBJ2-2, the V gene TRBV19; TRBD2 is a possible D gene (6 bases). The sample was peripheral blood. CDR3: CASSIGGGSGELFF. CDR3 in DNA: TGTGCCAGTAGTATTGGGGGAGGCTCCGGGGAGCTGTTTTTT.